The 2 T cell receptor beta chains below were found in one sample sequenced in a study of blood T cell repertoires in COVID-19 (dated by TCRdb to the early 2020s). The library was obtained by the immunoSEQ multiplex PCR assay. TCRdb obtained this table from immuneACCESS and retained in-frame rearrangements with V and J assigned. These tables miss some clones; where compared with another copy, unresolved V genes account for less than half of the shortfall, and the remainder is unexplained. The sample table holds 130,000 to 150,000 clones, of which about 85% were seen once. The top ten clones comprise 6.2% of the sample. The sequenced material came from PBMCs or T cells enriched from blood (not recorded which). The receptors were sampled from a woman aged 40 to 55 who had recovered from COVID-19.

The V call is TRBV2, the J call TRBJ2-1, with 7 nucleotides matching TRBD2. This CDR3 has 14 amino acids. The trim removed 6 bases at V and 4 bases at J, leaving 6 bases unmatched. Germline CDR1 is SNHLY and CDR2 is FYNNEI. CDR3 in amino acids: CASSGSGGYNEQFF. Written as DNA, the CDR3 is TGTGCCAGCAGCGGGTCGGGGGGATACAATGAGCAGTTCTTC.

This clone turned up a few times. This chain links TRBV24-1 with TRBJ2-3; D call uncertain. The CDR3 runs 14 residues. The germline gives CDR1 KGHDR, CDR2 SFDVKD. The V end was cut by 0 bases, the J end by 0 bases, with 3 bases between. The CDR3, as DNA: TGTGCCACCAGTGATTTGACTAGCACAGATACGCAGTATTTT. Translated, it gives CATSDLTSTDTQYF.